At least ten counts were recorded for the clone carrying this TCR beta chain. No antigen is known for it. This sample stems from a study of T-cell reconstitution after alpha-beta-depleted transplantation in children. Findings of the study overall: Several hundred expanded graft clones reportedly were the source of alpha-beta T cells about two months after transplant. Certain patients had high TCRbeta diversity at day 60, and it came from recipient T cells and thymic progenitors that survived. T-cell counts and diversity at one year following transplant were attributed mainly to newly produced T cells.

The authors prepared the TCRbeta library with unique molecular identifiers. TCRdb fed the PCR reads into MiXCR, producing one record per CDR3 protein. The sample includes about 110,000 distinct CDR3 sequences, 6.4% seen only once; the top ten take roughly 24%. CDR3 length equals 15 residues. The V and J genes are TRBV21-1 and TRBJ2-2; the table's D call TRBD2 went unverified against the DNA. TRBV21-1 is tagged as a pseudogene. This clonotype was sampled from a male patient between 2 and 9 years old who had a stem cell transplant for acute lymphoblastic leukemia, so the T cells may come from the graft donor. The sample here was PBMCs, mostly from graft donor cells, taken 360 days after TCRalphabeta/CD19-depleted stem cell transplant. CDR3 sequence reads: CASSKGGGNTGELFF. In nucleotides, the CDR3 is TGTGCCAGCAGCAAAGGTGGAGGGAACACCGGGGAGCTGTTTTTT.